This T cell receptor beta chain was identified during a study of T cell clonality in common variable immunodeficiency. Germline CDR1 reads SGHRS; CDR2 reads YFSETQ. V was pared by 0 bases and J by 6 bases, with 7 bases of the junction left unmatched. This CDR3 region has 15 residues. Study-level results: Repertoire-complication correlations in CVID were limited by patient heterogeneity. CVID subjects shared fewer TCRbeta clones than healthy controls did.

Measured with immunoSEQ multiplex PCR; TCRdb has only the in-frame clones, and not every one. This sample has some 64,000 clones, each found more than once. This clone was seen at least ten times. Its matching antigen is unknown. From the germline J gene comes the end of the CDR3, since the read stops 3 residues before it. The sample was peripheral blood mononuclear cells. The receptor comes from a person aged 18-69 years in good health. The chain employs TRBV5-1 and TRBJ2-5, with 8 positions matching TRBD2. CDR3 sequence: CASSLDSGGLKTQYF. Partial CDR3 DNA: TGCGCCAGCAGCTTGGACAGCGGGGGATTGAAGACC.